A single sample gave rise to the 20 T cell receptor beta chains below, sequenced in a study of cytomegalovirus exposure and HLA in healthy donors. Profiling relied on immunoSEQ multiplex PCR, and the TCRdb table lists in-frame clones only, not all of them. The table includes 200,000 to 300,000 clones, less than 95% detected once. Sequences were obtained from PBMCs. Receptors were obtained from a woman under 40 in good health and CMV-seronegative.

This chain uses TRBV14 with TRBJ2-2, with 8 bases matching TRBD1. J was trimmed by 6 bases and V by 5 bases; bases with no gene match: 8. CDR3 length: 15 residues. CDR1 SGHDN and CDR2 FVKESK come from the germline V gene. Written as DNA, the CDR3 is TGTGCCAGCAGCATACCGGGACAGGCTCCCGGGGAGCTGTTTTTT. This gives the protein CASSIPGQAPGELFF.

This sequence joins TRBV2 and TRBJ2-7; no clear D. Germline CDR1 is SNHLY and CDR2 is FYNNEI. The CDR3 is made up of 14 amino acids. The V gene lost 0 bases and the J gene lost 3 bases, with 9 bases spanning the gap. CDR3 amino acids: CASSEARAHYEQYF. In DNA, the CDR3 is TGTGCCAGCAGTGAAGCCCGCGCCCACTACGAGCAGTACTTC.

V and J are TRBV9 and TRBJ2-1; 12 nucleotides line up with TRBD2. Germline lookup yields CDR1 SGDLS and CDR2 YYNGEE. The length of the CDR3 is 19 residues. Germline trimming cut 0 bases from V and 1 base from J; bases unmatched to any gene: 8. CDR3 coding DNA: TGTGCCAGCAGCGTAGGACTAGCGGGAGATTGGTTATCCTACAATGAGCAGTTCTTC. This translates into CASSVGLAGDWLSYNEQFF.

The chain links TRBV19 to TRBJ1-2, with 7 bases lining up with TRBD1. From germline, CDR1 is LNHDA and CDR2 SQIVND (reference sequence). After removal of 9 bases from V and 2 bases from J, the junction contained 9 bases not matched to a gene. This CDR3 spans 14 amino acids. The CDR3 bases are TGTGCCAGCAGCCGGGACAGCGAGAACTATGGCTACACCTTC. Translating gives CASSRDSENYGYTF.

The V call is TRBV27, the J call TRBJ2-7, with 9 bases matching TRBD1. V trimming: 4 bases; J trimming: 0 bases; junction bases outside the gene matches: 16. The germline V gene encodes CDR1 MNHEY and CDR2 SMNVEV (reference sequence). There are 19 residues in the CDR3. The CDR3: CASSSLRKTGGKTSYEQYF. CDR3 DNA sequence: TGTGCCAGCAGTTCCCTGAGAAAAACAGGGGGCAAAACCTCCTACGAGCAGTACTTC.

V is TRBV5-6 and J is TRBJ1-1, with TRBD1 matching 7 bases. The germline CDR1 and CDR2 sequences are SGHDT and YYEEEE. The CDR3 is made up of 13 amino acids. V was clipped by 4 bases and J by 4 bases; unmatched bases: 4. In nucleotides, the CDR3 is TGTGCCAGCAGCCAGGGGGTAGGCACTGAAGCTTTCTTT. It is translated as CASSQGVGTEAFF.

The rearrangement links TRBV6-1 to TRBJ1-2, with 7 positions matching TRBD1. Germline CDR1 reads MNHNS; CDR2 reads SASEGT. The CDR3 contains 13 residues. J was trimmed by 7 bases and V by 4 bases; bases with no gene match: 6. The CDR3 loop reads CASSAVQGSGYTF. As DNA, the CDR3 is TGTGCCAGCAGTGCTGTACAGGGGAGTGGCTACACCTTC.

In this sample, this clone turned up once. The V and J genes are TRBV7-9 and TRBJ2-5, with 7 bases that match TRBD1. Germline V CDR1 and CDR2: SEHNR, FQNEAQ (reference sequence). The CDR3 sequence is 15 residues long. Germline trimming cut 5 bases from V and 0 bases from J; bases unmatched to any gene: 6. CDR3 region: CASSRQGLYQETQYF. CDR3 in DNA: TGTGCCAGCAGCCGACAGGGTTTGTACCAAGAGACCCAGTACTTC.

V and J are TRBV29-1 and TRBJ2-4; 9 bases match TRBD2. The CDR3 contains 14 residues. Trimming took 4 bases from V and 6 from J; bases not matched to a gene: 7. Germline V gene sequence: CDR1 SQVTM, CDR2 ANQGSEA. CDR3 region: CSVVLAGTINIQYF. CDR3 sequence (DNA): TGCAGCGTTGTCCTAGCGGGGACCATAAACATTCAGTACTTC.

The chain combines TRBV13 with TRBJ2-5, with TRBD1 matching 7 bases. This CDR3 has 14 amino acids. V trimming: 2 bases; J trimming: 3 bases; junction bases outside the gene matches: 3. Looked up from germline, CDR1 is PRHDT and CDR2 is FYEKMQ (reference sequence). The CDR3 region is CASSLLQGEETQYF. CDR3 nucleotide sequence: TGTGCCAGCAGCTTACTCCAGGGGGAAGAGACCCAGTACTTC.

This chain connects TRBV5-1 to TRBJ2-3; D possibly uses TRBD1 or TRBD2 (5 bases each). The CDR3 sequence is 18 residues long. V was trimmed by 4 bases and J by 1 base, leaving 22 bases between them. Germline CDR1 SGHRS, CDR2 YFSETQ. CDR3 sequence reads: CASSPTRGRVGGTDTQYF. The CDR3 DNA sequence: TGCGCCAGCAGCCCGACAAGGGGACGGGTTGGAGGCACAGATACGCAGTATTTT.

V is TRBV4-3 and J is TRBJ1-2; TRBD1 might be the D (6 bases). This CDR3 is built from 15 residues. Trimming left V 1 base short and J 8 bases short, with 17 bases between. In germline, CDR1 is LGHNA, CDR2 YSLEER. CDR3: CASSQVRLTGSGYTF. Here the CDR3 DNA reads TGCGCCAGCAGCCAAGTCCGACTGACAGGCTCGGGCTACACCTTC.

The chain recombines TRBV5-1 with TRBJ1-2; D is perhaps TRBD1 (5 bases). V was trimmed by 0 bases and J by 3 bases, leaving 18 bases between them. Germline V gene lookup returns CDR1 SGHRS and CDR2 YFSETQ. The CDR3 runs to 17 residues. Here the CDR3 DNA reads TGCGCCAGCAGCTTGGAGTCAGGGTGGTTAGGGGACTATGGCTACACCTTC. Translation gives CASSLESGWLGDYGYTF.

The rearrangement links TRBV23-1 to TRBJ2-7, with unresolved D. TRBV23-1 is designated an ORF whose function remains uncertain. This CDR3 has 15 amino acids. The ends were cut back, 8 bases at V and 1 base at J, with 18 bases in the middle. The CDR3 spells CASSPGQRTSYEQYF. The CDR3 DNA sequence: TGCGCCAGCTCTCCGGGCCAACGGACGTCCTACGAGCAGTACTTC.

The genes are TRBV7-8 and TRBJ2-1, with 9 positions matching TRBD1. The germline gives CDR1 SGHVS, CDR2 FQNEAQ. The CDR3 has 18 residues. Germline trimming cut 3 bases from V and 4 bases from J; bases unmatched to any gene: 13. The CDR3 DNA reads TGTGCCAGCAGCTTGCGGGACAGGGAATCCCTCGGGTACAATGAGCAGTTCTTC. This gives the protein CASSLRDRESLGYNEQFF.

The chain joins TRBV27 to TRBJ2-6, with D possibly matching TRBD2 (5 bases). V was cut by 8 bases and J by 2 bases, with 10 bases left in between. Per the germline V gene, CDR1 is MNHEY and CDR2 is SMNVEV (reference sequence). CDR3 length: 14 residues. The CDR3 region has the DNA TGTGCCAGCCGATCCGGGACTGGGGCCAACGTCCTGACTTTC. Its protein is CASRSGTGANVLTF.

CDR3 DNA: TGTGCCAGCAGCTTAGGAAGGGTTCAGCAGTTCTTC. Translation: CASSLGRVQQFF. The V gene is TRBV13, the J gene TRBJ2-1; D unresolved. Trimming removed 0 bases from V and 11 bases from J, with 8 bases in between. The CDR3 extends over 12 amino acids. CDR1 and CDR2 (germline): PRHDT, FYEKMQ (reference sequence).

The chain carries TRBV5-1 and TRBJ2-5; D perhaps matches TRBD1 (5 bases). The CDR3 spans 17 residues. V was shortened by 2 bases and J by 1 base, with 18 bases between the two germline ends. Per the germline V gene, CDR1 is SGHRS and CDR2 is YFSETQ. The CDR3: CASSFPSVQGIQETQYF. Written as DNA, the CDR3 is TGCGCCAGCAGCTTTCCGTCAGTTCAGGGAATCCAAGAGACCCAGTACTTC. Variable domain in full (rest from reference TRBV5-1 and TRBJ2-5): KAGVTQTPRYLIKTRGQQVTLSCSPISGHRSVSWYQQTPGQGLQFLFEYFSETQRNKGNFPGRFSGRQFSNSRSEMNVSTLELGDSALYLCASSFPSVQGIQETQYFGPGTRLLVL.

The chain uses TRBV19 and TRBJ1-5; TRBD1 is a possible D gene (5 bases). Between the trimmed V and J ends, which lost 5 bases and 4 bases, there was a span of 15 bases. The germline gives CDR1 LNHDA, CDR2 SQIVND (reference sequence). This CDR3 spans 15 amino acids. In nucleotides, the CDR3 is TGTGCCAGTAGTGGACACGTTGGACGGAATCAGCCCCAGCATTTT. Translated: CASSGHVGRNQPQHF. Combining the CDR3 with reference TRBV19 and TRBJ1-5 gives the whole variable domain DGGITQSPKYLFRKEGQNVTLSCEQNLNHDAMYWYRQDPGQGLRLIYYSQIVNDFQKGDIAEGYSVSREKKESFPLTVTSAQKNPTAFYLCASSGHVGRNQPQHFGDGTRLSIL.

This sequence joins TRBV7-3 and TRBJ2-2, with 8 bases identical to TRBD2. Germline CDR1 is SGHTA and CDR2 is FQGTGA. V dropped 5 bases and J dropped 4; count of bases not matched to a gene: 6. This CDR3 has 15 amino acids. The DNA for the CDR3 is TGTGCCAGCAGCCTCGGACTAGCTTCCACCGGGGAGCTGTTTTTT. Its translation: CASSLGLASTGELFF.